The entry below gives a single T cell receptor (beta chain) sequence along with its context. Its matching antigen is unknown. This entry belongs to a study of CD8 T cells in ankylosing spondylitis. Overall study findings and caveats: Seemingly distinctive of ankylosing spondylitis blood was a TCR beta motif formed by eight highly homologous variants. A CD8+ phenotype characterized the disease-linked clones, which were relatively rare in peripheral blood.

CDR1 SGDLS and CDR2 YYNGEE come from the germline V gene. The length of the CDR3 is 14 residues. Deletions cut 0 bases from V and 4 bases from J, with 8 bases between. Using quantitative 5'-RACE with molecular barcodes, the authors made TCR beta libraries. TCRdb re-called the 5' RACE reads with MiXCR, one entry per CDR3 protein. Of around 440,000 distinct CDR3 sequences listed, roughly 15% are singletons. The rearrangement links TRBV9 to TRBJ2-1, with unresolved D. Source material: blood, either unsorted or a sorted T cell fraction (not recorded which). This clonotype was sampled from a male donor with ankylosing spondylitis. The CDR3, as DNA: TGTGCCAGCAGCGTAGAGGCATCATACAATGAGCAGTTCTTC. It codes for CASSVEASYNEQFF. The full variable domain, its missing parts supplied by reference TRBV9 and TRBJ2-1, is DSGVTQTPKHLITATGQRVTLRCSPRSGDLSVYWYQQSLDQGLQFLIQYYNGEERAKGNILERFSAQQFPDLHSELNLSSLELGDSALYFCASSVEASYNEQFFGPGTRLTVL.